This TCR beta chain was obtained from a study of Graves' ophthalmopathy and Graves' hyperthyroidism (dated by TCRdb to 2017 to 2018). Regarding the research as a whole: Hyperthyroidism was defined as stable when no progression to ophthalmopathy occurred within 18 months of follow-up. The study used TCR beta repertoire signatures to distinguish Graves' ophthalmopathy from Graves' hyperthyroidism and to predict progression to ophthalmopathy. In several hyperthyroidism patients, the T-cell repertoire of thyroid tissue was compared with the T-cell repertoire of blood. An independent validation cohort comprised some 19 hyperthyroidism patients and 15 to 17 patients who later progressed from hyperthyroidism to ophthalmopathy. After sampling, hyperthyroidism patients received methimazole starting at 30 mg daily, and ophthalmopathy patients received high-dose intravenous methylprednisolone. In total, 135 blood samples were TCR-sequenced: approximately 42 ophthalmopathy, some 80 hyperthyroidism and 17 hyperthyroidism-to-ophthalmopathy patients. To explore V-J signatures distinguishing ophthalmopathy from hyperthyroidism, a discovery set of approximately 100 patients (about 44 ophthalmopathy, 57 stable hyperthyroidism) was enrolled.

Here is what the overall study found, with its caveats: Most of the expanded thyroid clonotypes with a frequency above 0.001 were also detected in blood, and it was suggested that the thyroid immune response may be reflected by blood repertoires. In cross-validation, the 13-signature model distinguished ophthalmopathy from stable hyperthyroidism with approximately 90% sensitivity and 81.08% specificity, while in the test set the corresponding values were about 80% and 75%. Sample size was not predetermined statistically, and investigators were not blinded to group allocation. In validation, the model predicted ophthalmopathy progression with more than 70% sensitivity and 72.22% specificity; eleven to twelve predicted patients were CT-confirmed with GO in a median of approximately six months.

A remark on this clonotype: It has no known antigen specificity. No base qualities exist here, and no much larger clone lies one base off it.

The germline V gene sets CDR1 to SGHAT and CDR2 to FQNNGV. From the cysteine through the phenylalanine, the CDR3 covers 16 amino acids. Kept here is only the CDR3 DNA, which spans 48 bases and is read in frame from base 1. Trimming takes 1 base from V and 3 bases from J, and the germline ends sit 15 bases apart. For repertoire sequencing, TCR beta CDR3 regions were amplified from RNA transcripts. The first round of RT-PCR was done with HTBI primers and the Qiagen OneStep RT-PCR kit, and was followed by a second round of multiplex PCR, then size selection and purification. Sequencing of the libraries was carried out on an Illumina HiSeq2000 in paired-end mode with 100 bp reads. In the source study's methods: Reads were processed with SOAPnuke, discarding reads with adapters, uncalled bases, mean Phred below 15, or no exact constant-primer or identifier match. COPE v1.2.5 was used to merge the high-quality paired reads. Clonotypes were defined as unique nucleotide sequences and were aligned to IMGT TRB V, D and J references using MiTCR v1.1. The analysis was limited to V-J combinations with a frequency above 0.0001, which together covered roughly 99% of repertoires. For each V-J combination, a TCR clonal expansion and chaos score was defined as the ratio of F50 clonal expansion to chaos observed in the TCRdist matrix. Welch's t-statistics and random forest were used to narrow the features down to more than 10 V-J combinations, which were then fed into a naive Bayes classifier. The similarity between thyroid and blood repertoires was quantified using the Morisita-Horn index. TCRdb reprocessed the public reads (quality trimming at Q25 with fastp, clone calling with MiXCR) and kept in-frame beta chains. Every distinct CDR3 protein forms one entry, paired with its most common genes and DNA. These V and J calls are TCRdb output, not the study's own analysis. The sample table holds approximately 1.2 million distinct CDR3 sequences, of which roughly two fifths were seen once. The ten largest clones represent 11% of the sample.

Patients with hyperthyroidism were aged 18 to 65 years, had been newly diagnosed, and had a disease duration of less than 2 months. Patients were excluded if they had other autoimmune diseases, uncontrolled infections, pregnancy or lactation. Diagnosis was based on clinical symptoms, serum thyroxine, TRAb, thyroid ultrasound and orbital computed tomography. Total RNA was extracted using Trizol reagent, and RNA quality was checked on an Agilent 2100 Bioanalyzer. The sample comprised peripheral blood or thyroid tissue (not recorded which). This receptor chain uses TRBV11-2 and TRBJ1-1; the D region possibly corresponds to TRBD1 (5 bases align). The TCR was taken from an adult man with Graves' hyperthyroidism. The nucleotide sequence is TGTGCCAGCAGCTTAGGCCGGGTAGGGACCTACACTGAAGCTTTCTTT. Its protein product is CASSLGRVGTYTEAFF. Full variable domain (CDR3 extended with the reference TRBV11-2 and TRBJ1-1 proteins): EAGVAQSPRYKIIEKRQSVAFWCNPISGHATLYWYQQILGQGPKLLIQFQNNGVVDDSQLPKDRFSAERLKGVDSTLKIQPAKLEDSAVYLCASSLGRVGTYTEAFFGQGTRLTVV.